These 10 T cell receptor beta chains originate from one sample sequenced in a study of blood T cell repertoires in COVID-19 (TCRdb year 2020). Receptor libraries were prepared by the immunoSEQ multiplex PCR assay. TCRdb took this table from immuneACCESS and kept in-frame rearrangements with V and J called. Such tables lack part of the clones; where checked against another copy, unresolved V genes explain under half of the gap, and the rest is unexplained. This sample has more than 150,000 clones in its table, and over 75% of those were observed once. The ten largest account for 7% to 7.5% of the sample. Sequences were obtained from PBMCs or T cells enriched from blood (not recorded which). The receptors come from a woman in her forties or fifties who had recovered from COVID-19.

The rearrangement links TRBV18 to TRBJ1-2; 9 bases agree with TRBD1. This CDR3 spans 14 amino acids. The V segment lost 1 base and the J segment 7 bases; nucleotides outside the gene matches: 4. The germline V gene encodes CDR1 KGHSH and CDR2 LQKENI. In DNA form, the CDR3 reads TGTGCCAGCTCACCACGGGACAGGGAATCTGGCTACACCTTC. Translating gives CASSPRDRESGYTF.

This chain uses TRBV5-1 with TRBJ2-7, with 12 bases matching TRBD2. The CDR3 contains 15 residues. Germline CDR1 SGHRS, CDR2 YFSETQ. V was pared by 2 bases and J by 3 bases, with 3 bases of the junction left unmatched. As DNA, the CDR3 is TGCGCCAGCAGCTTTAGGACTAGCGGGATCTACGAGCAGTACTTC. Translated, it gives CASSFRTSGIYEQYF.

The genes are TRBV3-1 (or the pseudogene TRBV3-2) and TRBJ2-7, with a weak D call TRBD2 (6 bases). The CDR3 runs to 15 residues. The germline V gene encodes CDR1 LGHDT and CDR2 YNNKEL (reference sequence). V was pared by 3 bases and J by 3 bases, with 15 bases between. CDR3 in amino acids: CASSHIVSGYYEQYF. CDR3 sequence (DNA): TGTGCCAGCAGCCACATTGTTAGCGGATACTACGAGCAGTACTTC.

The V gene is TRBV7-9, the J gene TRBJ1-2; 7 bases fit TRBD1. Losses at the gene ends were 5 bases for V and 5 bases for J; bases not matched to a gene: 17. Germline lookup yields CDR1 SEHNR and CDR2 FQNEAQ (reference sequence). This CDR3 comprises 17 residues. The CDR3 region is CASSPFVIGGAEYGYTF. As DNA, the CDR3 is TGTGCCAGCAGCCCATTCGTTATAGGGGGCGCAGAGTATGGCTACACCTTC. Looking up the rest from reference TRBV7-9 and TRBJ1-2 gives the full variable domain: DTGVSQNPRHKITKRGQNVTFRCDPISEHNRLYWYRQTLGQGPEFLTYFQNEAQLEKSRLLSDRFSAERPKGSFSTLEIQRTEQGDSAMYLCASSPFVIGGAEYGYTFGSGTRLTVV.

The rearrangement links TRBV5-4 to TRBJ2-1; tentatively, D is TRBD2 (5 bases). Germline-derived CDR1 and CDR2 are SGHNT and YYREEE (reference sequence). The CDR3 is 13 amino acids. V was shortened by 5 bases and J by 2 bases, with 8 bases between the two germline ends. CDR3 amino acids: CASSLATYNEQFF. The CDR3 nucleotides are TGTGCCAGCAGTCTAGCAACCTACAATGAGCAGTTCTTC.

This rearrangement joins TRBV13 to TRBJ2-1; 10 bases match TRBD2. V shed 5 bases and J 0 bases; nucleotides not matched to a gene: 13. In germline, CDR1 is PRHDT, CDR2 FYEKMQ (reference sequence). The CDR3 consists of 19 residues. This CDR3 reads CASSQLAGFPKSSYNEQFF. Here the CDR3 DNA reads TGTGCCAGCAGCCAACTAGCGGGATTTCCGAAGAGCTCCTACAATGAGCAGTTCTTC.

Only a few counts were recorded for this clone. The V gene is TRBV2, the J gene TRBJ2-3; 10 bases line up with TRBD1. Germline V gene data show CDR1 as SNHLY and CDR2 as FYNNEI. This CDR3 contains 13 residues. J was trimmed by 5 bases and V by 8 bases; bases with no gene match: 4. CDR3 DNA sequence: TGTGCCAGCCGGGACAGGGGCTTAGATACGCAGTATTTT. Its translation: CASRDRGLDTQYF.

The CDR3 loop reads CAWSVIGGSGNTIYF. The DNA for the CDR3 is TGTGCCTGGAGTGTTATCGGGGGGTCTGGAAACACCATATATTTT. V and J are TRBV30 and TRBJ1-3; D is perhaps TRBD1 (5 bases). Germline assignment: CDR1 GTSNPN and CDR2 SVGIG (reference sequence). Trimming cost V 0 bases and J 1 base, with 10 bases left between them. CDR3 length: 15 residues.

CDR3 amino acids: CASSIDGPASGRMGEQYF. The CDR3 DNA is TGTGCCAGTAGTATAGACGGCCCGGCTAGCGGGAGGATGGGCGAGCAGTACTTC. The rearrangement links TRBV19 to TRBJ2-7; 11 nucleotides align to TRBD2. The CDR3 is made up of 18 amino acids. The germline gives CDR1 LNHDA, CDR2 SQIVND (reference sequence). Germline trimming cut 0 bases from V and 6 bases from J; bases unmatched to any gene: 13.

The V gene is TRBV25-1, the J gene TRBJ1-2; weak D call: TRBD1 (6 bases). This CDR3 is 14 amino acids long. Deletions cut 8 bases from V and 4 bases from J, with 17 bases between. CDR1 is MGHDK and CDR2 is SYGVNS in the germline V gene. CDR3 nucleotides: TGTGCCAGCTCGGACAGATTAAATATCTATGGCTACACCTTC. The encoded protein is CASSDRLNIYGYTF.